This is a list of T cell receptor beta chains from one sample in a study of T-cell memory formation after mild COVID-19. MiXCR, run by TCRdb on the 5' RACE reads, gives a single entry per CDR3 protein. The sample records fewer than 650,000 distinct CDR3 sequences, about 20% being singletons. Sample: PBMCs or a T cell subset sorted from them (not recorded which). The receptors were sampled from an adult woman who had mild COVID-19 (a few samples of this study predate the infection). Cell type and time point are not known. CDR3s leave out the opening cysteine and the closing phenylalanine or tryptophan. The order of the fields is clone size, J gene, V gene, CDR3 length, CDR3 protein. Only part of the rows carry a size: once, few, many, or a class if the clone is expanded.

- TRBJ2-1 TRBV12-3/TRBV12-4 11 ASSLQGRNEQF
few TRBJ2-3 TRBV20-1 14 SASPTTGITSDTQY
- TRBJ2-1 TRBV5-1 14 ASSPPAGLSGNEQF
few TRBJ2-3 TRBV2 11 ASTKVPRDTQY
few TRBJ2-3 TRBV7-7 15 ASSSGLSATSTDTQY
- TRBJ2-1 TRBV27 11 ASSLGLSVEQF
few TRBJ2-1 TRBV28 14 ASSFGGASSYNEQF
few TRBJ2-7 TRBV5-1 13 ASSLASGTHYEQY
- TRBJ2-3 TRBV27 14 ASSVREPIRTDTQY
- TRBJ2-3 TRBV5-1 13 ASSPTPTGTDTQY
- TRBJ1-3 TRBV2 14 ASSEGFGGSGNTIY
- TRBJ1-1 TRBV12-3/TRBV12-4 11 ASSLNELTEAF
few TRBJ2-5 TRBV5-5 14 ASSSAGRGVEETQY
- TRBJ2-2 TRBV11-2 16 ASSGTRLKLANTGELF
- TRBJ2-5 TRBV29-1 11 SGGRGWMETQY
- TRBJ2-2 TRBV2 12 ASKGYLPTGELF
few TRBJ2-7 TRBV6-2/TRBV6-3 11 ASSWGAVYEQY
few TRBJ2-1 TRBV4-2 17 ASSPRLAGGPTSYNEQF
- TRBJ2-3 TRBV3-1 13 ASSQGDDIGDTQY
- TRBJ2-2 TRBV27 14 ASSLFPGGNTGELF
few TRBJ1-5 TRBV27 11 ASSGDIGQPQH
- TRBJ2-1 TRBV6-1 14 ASSAKPGQGGTEQF
- TRBJ2-1 TRBV29-1 14 SVESGGSSVGDEQF
few TRBJ1-5 TRBV12-3/TRBV12-4 12 ASKNGHPNQPQH
many TRBJ1-1 TRBV6-2/TRBV6-3 12 ASSTTGSYTEAF
few TRBJ1-3 TRBV9 13 ASSVGGTTGNTIY
few TRBJ2-2 TRBV12-3/TRBV12-4 12 ASGLTLNTGELF
few TRBJ1-2 TRBV6-1 10 ASGHQSYGYT
- TRBJ2-7 TRBV30 11 AWSRTSGGPTN
- TRBJ2-2 TRBV4-3 12 ASSQDHGTGELF
- TRBJ2-7 TRBV7-2 13 ASSLAGLAGYEQY
many TRBJ2-1 TRBV5-6 12 ASSYPGGTDEQF
- TRBJ2-5 TRBV24-1 13 ATSDPVSKEETQY
- TRBJ1-2 TRBV20-1 12 SAGAGGYGYGYT
few TRBJ2-2 TRBV5-1 15 ASSLGGGSGITGELF
few TRBJ1-6 TRBV15 11 ATSAEARSPLH
many TRBJ2-3 TRBV7-3 14 ASSDNLGGGTDTQY
- TRBJ1-1 TRBV2 11 ASLKSGNTEAF
- TRBJ2-3 TRBV7-2 12 ASSSYLRTDTQY
- TRBJ1-1 TRBV5-1 14 ASSPAGPRGYPEAF
few TRBJ2-1 TRBV24-1 12 ATSDLLEDNEQF